A single sample is the source of the 9 T cell receptor beta chains below, sequenced in a study of CD8 T cells in ankylosing spondylitis. TCRdb passed the 5' RACE reads through MiXCR, listing each CDR3 protein once. The sample records some 140,000 distinct CDR3 sequences, 7% to 8% being singletons. The sequenced sample consisted of blood, either unsorted or a sorted T cell fraction (not recorded which). The receptors were sampled from a female donor with ankylosing spondylitis or in good health (not recorded which).

This clonotype showed up many times. CDR3 DNA sequence: TGCAGTGCTCCGGACGGGACTACCTACGAGCAGTACTTC. It encodes CSAPDGTTYEQYF. The rearrangement joins TRBV20-1 to TRBJ2-7; 7 bases match TRBD2. CDR1 is DFQATT, CDR2 SNEGSKA, per germline (reference sequence). This CDR3 is built from 13 residues. V trimming: 5 bases; J trimming: 2 bases; junction bases outside the gene matches: 6.

This rearrangement joins TRBV20-1 to TRBJ1-2; maybe TRBD1 (6 bases). CDR1 and CDR2 from the germline V gene are DFQATT and SNEGSKA (reference sequence). The V and J ends lost 6 bases and 2 bases respectively, with 13 bases between them. This CDR3 has 13 amino acids. CDR3 sequence reads: CSAMTGWNYGYTF. CDR3 sequence (DNA): TGCAGTGCCATGACAGGATGGAACTATGGCTACACCTTC.

This clonotype was detected ten times or more. This rearrangement joins TRBV9 to TRBJ2-7; 8 bases match TRBD1. Germline CDR1 reads SGDLS; CDR2 reads YYNGEE. CDR3 size: 15 residues. The V gene end was trimmed by 0 bases and the J gene end by 2 bases; junction bases not matched to a gene: 4. CDR3 protein: CASSVAGTGPYEQYF. CDR3 DNA: TGTGCCAGCAGCGTAGCTGGGACAGGACCCTACGAGCAGTACTTC.

This clonotype was recorded many times. V and J are TRBV29-1 and TRBJ1-2; D perhaps matches TRBD1 (5 bases). Germline CDR1 and CDR2: SQVTM and ANQGSEA. The CDR3 contains 12 residues. DNA of the CDR3: TGCATATCACAGGAGCGGGGAGGTGGCTACACCTTC. Its protein is CISQERGGGYTF.

This clonotype was recorded many times. The chain employs TRBV12-3 or TRBV12-4 and TRBJ1-2; D is unclear. The germline V and J ends were trimmed by 0 bases and 4 bases, with 9 bases remaining between them. The CDR3 is 14 amino acids. DNA of the CDR3: TGTGCCAGCAGTTTAGCAGTTTCGAGCTATGGCTACACCTTC. This codes for CASSLAVSSYGYTF.

V gene TRBV7-2 combines with J gene TRBJ2-3, with D possibly TRBD2 on 7 matching bases. This CDR3 is built from 14 residues. Germline V lookup: CDR1 SGHTA, CDR2 FQGNSA. Deletions cut 3 bases from V and 7 bases from J, with 14 bases between. The CDR3 here is CASSFEGGRYTQYF. The CDR3 nucleotides read TGTGCCAGCAGCTTCGAGGGGGGGCGATATACGCAGTATTTT.

This clonotype was observed at least ten times. This chain connects TRBV5-1 to TRBJ1-1; D gene ambiguous. Germline V gene data show CDR1 as SGHRS and CDR2 as YFSETQ. V shed 4 bases and J shed 3 bases, with 13 bases lying between them. The CDR3 is 14 amino acids. As DNA, the CDR3 is TGCGCCAGCAGCCCCCGCCCAGGTTACACTGAAGCTTTCTTT. It is translated as CASSPRPGYTEAFF.

This chain joins TRBV7-6 and TRBJ2-7, with a tentative D call TRBD1 (5 bases). The CDR3 runs to 14 residues. Germline CDR1 SGHVS, CDR2 FNYEAQ. V shed 5 bases and J shed 3 bases, with 14 bases lying between them. The CDR3 region has the DNA TGTGCCAGCAGCCCTCGACAGAAGGACTACGAGCAGTACTTC. Encoded protein: CASSPRQKDYEQYF.

This clonotype was counted many times. The rearrangement joins TRBV30 to TRBJ2-7; TRBD1 aligns across 7 bases. Germline trimming cut 3 bases from V and 2 bases from J; bases unmatched to any gene: 4. The length of the CDR3 is 13 residues. The V gene's germline CDR1 is GTSNPN and CDR2 SVGIG (reference sequence). The CDR3 DNA follows: TGTGCCTGGAGCCTCGGGACAGCCTACGAGCAGTACTTC. Translation: CAWSLGTAYEQYF.